These 16 T cell receptor beta chains share one sample of origin, sequenced in a study of CD8 T cells in Susac syndrome (dated by TCRdb to the late 2010s). Library preparation used the immunoSEQ multiplex PCR assay. RNA was extracted using the RNeasy kit, and roughly 0.5 to 1 microgram was reverse transcribed with random hexamers. The raw public reads went through TCRdb reprocessing: fastp at Q25, MiXCR clone calling, in-frame beta chains kept. Each entry is one CDR3 protein sequence, shown with its most common DNA and genes. This sample lists 100,000 to 150,000 distinct CDR3 sequences; around 94% were detected once. Around 0.2% of the sample is held by the ten biggest clonotypes. The sample was CD8+ T cells from PBMCs. These receptors all stem from a human donor with Susac syndrome.

The V gene is TRBV6-5, the J gene TRBJ1-5; weak D call: TRBD1 (6 bases). V lost 8 bases, J lost 0 bases, and 14 bases lay in between. CDR1 is MNHEY, CDR2 SVGAGI, per germline. The CDR3 runs 15 residues. CDR3 in DNA: TGTGCCAGCCGACCCCACAGGGATAGCAATCAGCCCCAGCATTTT. It encodes CASRPHRDSNQPQHF.

The V gene is TRBV7-9, the J gene TRBJ1-2; unclear D gene. In germline, CDR1 is SEHNR, CDR2 FQNEAQ (reference sequence). The V and J ends lost 6 bases and 5 bases respectively, with 10 bases between them. This CDR3 has 12 amino acids. CDR3 bases: TGTGCCAGCAGTCGACGGGGTTATGGCTACACCTTC. It is translated as CASSRRGYGYTF.

The V gene is TRBV4-1, the J gene TRBJ1-5; TRBD1 might be the D (6 bases). In germline, CDR1 is MGHRA, CDR2 YSYEKL. This CDR3 spans 19 amino acids. The V end lost 1 base, the J end lost 1 base, and 20 bases lay between the germline ends. CDR3 DNA sequence: TGCGCCAGCAGCCAAGGGGAATCGTACAGGGATGCGAGCAATCAGCCCCAGCATTTT. This sequence encodes CASSQGESYRDASNQPQHF.

The V gene is TRBV19, the J gene TRBJ2-1; weak D call: TRBD1 (5 bases). CDR1 LNHDA and CDR2 SQIVND come from the germline V gene (reference sequence). Trimming removed 6 bases at V and 0 bases at J, with 9 bases between. CDR3 length: 14 residues. The CDR3 DNA follows: TGTGCCAGTAGGCAGACAGCCTCCTACAATGAGCAGTTCTTC. Amino acid sequence: CASRQTASYNEQFF. The variable domain in full, with the rest retrieved from reference TRBV19 and TRBJ2-1, is DGGITQSPKYLFRKEGQNVTLSCEQNLNHDAMYWYRQDPGQGLRLIYYSQIVNDFQKGDIAEGYSVSREKKESFPLTVTSAQKNPTAFYLCASRQTASYNEQFFGPGTRLTVL.

V gene TRBV5-6 combines with J gene TRBJ1-2, with D perhaps TRBD1 (6 bases). CDR1 SGHDT and CDR2 YYEEEE come from the germline V gene. V was pared by 4 bases and J by 8 bases, with 18 bases between. The CDR3 is made up of 14 amino acids. The CDR3 here is CASSLYTGAGGYTF. The CDR3 DNA is TGTGCCAGCAGCCTATATACGGGGGCGGGCGGCTACACCTTC.

The chain combines TRBV5-6 with TRBJ2-1; D is perhaps TRBD2 (5 bases). Trimming left V 7 bases short and J 8 bases short, with 22 bases between. Germline V gene lookup returns CDR1 SGHDT and CDR2 YYEEEE. The CDR3 loop spans 15 amino acids. CDR3 in amino acids: CASCEGGLGRYEQFF. The CDR3 nucleotides are TGTGCCAGCTGCGAAGGTGGACTCGGCCGGTATGAGCAGTTCTTC.

This clonotype was detected only a few times. The chain's CDR3 is CASSEGLGYTF. The CDR3 DNA reads TGTGCCAGCAGTGAGGGCTTAGGCTACACCTTC. The chain couples TRBV25-1 to TRBJ1-2; no reliable D call. The CDR3 contains 11 residues. V dropped 3 bases and J dropped 8 bases, with 7 bases sitting between them. Germline-derived CDR1 and CDR2 are MGHDK and SYGVNS.

The chain uses TRBV20-1 and TRBJ1-1, with a weak D call TRBD1 (5 bases). The CDR3 length is 13 residues. Trimming pared 0 bases from V and 3 bases from J, leaving 8 bases between. From germline, CDR1 is DFQATT and CDR2 SNEGSKA (reference sequence). CDR3 residues: CSARDMGDTEAFF. CDR3 nucleotide sequence: TGCAGTGCTAGAGATATGGGGGACACTGAAGCTTTCTTT.

The chain recombines TRBV7-9 with TRBJ1-1; tentative D call: TRBD1 (5 bases). CDR1 is SEHNR and CDR2 is FQNEAQ in the germline V gene (reference sequence). The CDR3 runs to 14 residues. The ends were cut back, 1 base at V and 4 bases at J, with 10 bases in the middle. The CDR3 DNA follows: TGTGCCAGCAGCTTAGGGGGCGCGGGCACTGAAGCTTTCTTT. Translation: CASSLGGAGTEAFF.

The V call is TRBV5-6, the J call TRBJ2-3, with 7 bases identical to TRBD1. In germline, CDR1 is SGHDT, CDR2 YYEEEE. The CDR3 consists of 15 residues. V shed 4 bases, J shed 4 bases, and the junction held 9 bases outside the gene matches. The CDR3 protein is CASSTGTVNPDTQYF. DNA for the CDR3: TGTGCCAGCAGCACCGGGACAGTTAACCCAGATACGCAGTATTTT.

The V gene is TRBV15, the J gene TRBJ1-4; D remains unclear. Trimming pared 0 bases from V and 7 bases from J, leaving 12 bases between. Germline V gene data show CDR1 as LNHNV and CDR2 as YYDKDF (reference sequence). CDR3 length equals 15 residues. For the CDR3, the DNA is TGTGCCACCAGCAGAGAGAGAGGGAGTGTTGAAAAACTGTTTTTT. It specifies CATSRERGSVEKLFF. The entire variable domain, with the rest obtained from reference TRBV15 and TRBJ1-4, is as follows: DAMVIQNPRYQVTQFGKPVTLSCSQTLNHNVMYWYQQKSSQAPKLLFHYYDKDFNNEADTPDNFQSRRPNTSFCFLDIRSPGLGDTAMYLCATSRERGSVEKLFFGSGTQLSVL.

The chain has TRBV30 and TRBJ2-7, with 7 bases fitting TRBD1. This CDR3 has 14 amino acids. Trimming removed 5 bases from V and 0 bases from J; junction bases left unmatched: 7. Germline-derived CDR1 and CDR2 are GTSNPN and SVGIG (reference sequence). In DNA, the CDR3 is TGTGCCTGGGAACCGGGACAGAGCTCCTACGAGCAGTACTTC. Translating it yields CAWEPGQSSYEQYF. Filled out from reference TRBV30 and TRBJ2-7, the complete variable domain reads SQTIHQWPATLVQPVGSPLSLECTVEGTSNPNLYWYRQAAGRGLQLLFYSVGIGQISSEVPQNLSASRPQDRQFILSSKKLLLSDSGFYLCAWEPGQSSYEQYFGPGTRLTVT.

V is TRBV2 and J is TRBJ1-2; TRBD1 aligns across 10 bases. V gave up 2 bases and J gave up 0 bases; unmatched junction bases: 3. The CDR3 runs 16 residues. CDR1 is SNHLY and CDR2 is FYNNEI in the germline V gene. CDR3 DNA sequence: TGTGCCAGCAGTGAAAGCGGACAGGGGGCTAACTATGGCTACACCTTC. Encoded protein: CASSESGQGANYGYTF.

The V and J genes are TRBV12-5 and TRBJ2-1; the D is unclear. This CDR3 comprises 13 residues. CDR1 is LGHNT, CDR2 FRNRAP, per germline. Trimming shortened V by 4 bases and J by 3 bases, and 7 bases separated the two germline ends. CDR3 in DNA: TGTGCTAGTGGTTCCCCGTACTACAATGAGCAGTTCTTC. Translating gives CASGSPYYNEQFF.

The chain carries TRBV12-3 or TRBV12-4 and TRBJ1-2; maybe TRBD1 (5 bases). The CDR3 extends over 14 amino acids. V was cut by 8 bases and J by 5 bases, with 18 bases left in between. CDR3 in DNA: TGTGCCAGCGGTGAGGGACGGGAACTATATGGCTACACCTTC. This translates into CASGEGRELYGYTF.

The chain is built from TRBV9 and TRBJ2-1, with D tentatively TRBD2 (7 bases). This CDR3 contains 16 residues. CDR1 is SGDLS, CDR2 YYNGEE, per germline. V lost 0 bases and J 0 bases, leaving 10 bases between the germline ends. In nucleotides, the CDR3 is TGTGCCAGCAGCGTAGGCGGGGGCAGCTCCTACAATGAGCAGTTCTTC. Encoded protein: CASSVGGGSSYNEQFF.